The entry below describes one TCR beta chain. The antigen remains undetermined. V lost 5 bases to trimming and J lost 7 bases, with 14 bases between them. CDR1 and CDR2 (germline): MNHNS, SASEGT. The CDR3 spans 14 residues. This entry is derived from a study of CD4+ T cells in melanoma. Findings of the study overall: CD8+ T cell, macrophage and B cell function reportedly correlated with neoantigen-specific CD4+ T cells. Diverse differentiation states were reported for melanoma neoantigen-specific CD4+ T cells.

Generated by immunoSEQ multiplex PCR, the TCRdb table keeps only in-frame clones and is missing some. The sample lists 18,000 or so clones, 81% occurring once. The sequenced sample consisted of cells from a culture (not recorded whether cultured in vitro). The sequence came from a human donor with melanoma. The chain combines TRBV6-1 with TRBJ2-2; a possible D gene is TRBD1 (6 bases). The CDR3 coding sequence is TGTGCCAGCAGTCGATACAGGGATGGCGGGGAGCTGTTTTTT. Its translation: CASSRYRDGGELFF.